These 31 T cell receptor beta chains originate from one sample sequenced in a study of tumor-infiltrating lymphocytes in primary liver carcinoma. RNA was extracted from whole blood without cell sorting, alongside germline DNA. Synthesis of TCR beta cDNA was carried out from 500 ng total RNA with a constant-region primer. Library construction for TCR beta comprised three nested multiplex PCR rounds performed with slightly modified ARM-PCR. A C-beta reverse primer was combined with TRBV1-TRBV30 forward primers in the first two PCR rounds, and each round had ten to eleven cycles. One entry per CDR3 protein results from TCRdb running MiXCR on the multiplex PCR reads. The table has some 190,000 distinct CDR3 sequences, less than 65% seen once. Source material: peripheral blood. These receptors were collected from a man in his forties or fifties with primary liver carcinoma and hepatitis B virus infection.

J is TRBJ2-1 and V is TRBV4-1; TRBD2 aligns across 7 bases. Germline V gene sequence: CDR1 MGHRA, CDR2 YSYEKL. CDR3 length: 16 amino acids. The V segment lost 3 bases and the J segment 5 bases; nucleotides outside the gene matches: 10. CDR3 loop: CASSQSTSAPNNEQFF. The CDR3 DNA sequence: TGCGCCAGCAGCCAGTCCACTAGCGCGCCTAACAATGAGCAGTTCTTC.

Details on this clonotype: The junction and the germline gene differ at one end; a read error may be behind it. The CDR3 bases are TGTGTCAGCAGTCTCCGCGGGACAGCGGCAGATACGCAGTATTTT. Its protein product is CVSSLRGTAADTQYF. The V and J genes are TRBV6-2 or TRBV6-3 and TRBJ2-3; possibly TRBD1 for D (7 bases). Germline CDR1 and CDR2: MNHEY and SVGEGT. This CDR3 is 15 amino acids long.

The chain carries TRBV14 and TRBJ2-5; TRBD2 agrees at 14 bases. The CDR3 extends over 15 amino acids. Germline-derived CDR1 and CDR2 are SGHDN and FVKESK. Trimming cost V 6 bases and J 5 bases; bases outside gene matches: 5. In nucleotides, the CDR3 is TGTGCCAGCAGTTGGGGACTAGCGGGAGCTGAGACCCAGTACTTC. Protein product: CASSWGLAGAETQYF.

Notes on this clonotype: One end of the junction is discordant with germline, which a read error may explain. This chain links TRBV14 with TRBJ1-4; 7 bases match TRBD1. CDR1 and CDR2 from the germline V gene are SGHDN and FVKESK. This CDR3 spans 13 amino acids. The CDR3 nucleotides read TGTGCTAGCAGAAACAGGGGAGGTGAGAAACTGTTTTTT. As protein: CASRNRGGEKLFF.

This clonotype turned up a few times. The genes are TRBV6-1 and TRBJ2-2, with TRBD2 matching 11 bases. Germline lookup yields CDR1 MNHNS and CDR2 SASEGT. After removal of 1 base from V and 0 bases from J, the junction contained 4 bases not matched to a gene. The CDR3 loop spans 18 amino acids. In nucleotides, the CDR3 is TGTGCCAGCAGTGAAGGACTAGCGGGGCTAACGAACACCGGGGAGCTGTTTTTT. This translates into CASSEGLAGLTNTGELFF.

Remarks on this clonotype: Relative to the germline gene, one junction end is altered; a read error may explain this. This chain uses TRBV11-2 with TRBJ2-1; no definite D call. The CDR3 runs to 15 residues. Per germline, CDR1 SGHAT and CDR2 FQNNGV. DNA of the CDR3: TGTGCCAACAGCCTAGACCCCCATAGTTTTAATGAGCAGTTCTTC. This translates into CANSLDPHSFNEQFF. Variable domain in full (rest from reference TRBV11-2 and TRBJ2-1): EAGVAQSPRYKIIEKRQSVAFWCNPISGHATLYWYQQILGQGPKLLIQFQNNGVVDDSQLPKDRFSAERLKGVDSTLKIQPAKLEDSAVYLCANSLDPHSFNEQFFGPGTRLTVL.

This clonotype has a count of ten or more. Germline is not matched at one junction end, which may reflect a read error. The V call is TRBV4-1, the J call TRBJ2-3, with no clear D. Germline CDR1 MGHRA, CDR2 YSYEKL. This CDR3 region has 14 residues. The CDR3 nucleotides read TGCGCCAGCAGCCAACTTGGTAGCAGAGATACGCAGTATTTT. This sequence encodes CASSQLGSRDTQYF.

This chain joins TRBV10-3 and TRBJ1-4; D is unresolved. This CDR3 is 14 amino acids long. Trimming cost V 9 bases and J 0 bases, with 11 bases left between them. Germline V gene lookup returns CDR1 ENHRY and CDR2 SYGVKD. The chain's CDR3 is CAISSVATNEKLFF. The CDR3, as DNA: TGTGCCATTAGTTCAGTGGCAACTAATGAAAAACTGTTTTTT.

The rearrangement joins TRBV4-1 to TRBJ2-7; the match to TRBD1 covers 7 bases. J gave up 3 bases and V 4 bases, and 9 bases lay outside the gene matches. The germline V gene has CDR1 MGHRA and CDR2 YSYEKL. The CDR3 is 15 amino acids. The CDR3 sequence is CASSRLGGRSYEQYF. In nucleotides, the CDR3 is TGCGCCAGCAGCCGGTTAGGGGGCAGAAGCTACGAGCAGTACTTC.

J is TRBJ2-2 and V is TRBV6-5; 9 bases align to TRBD1. J was trimmed by 4 bases and V by 8 bases; bases with no gene match: 8. The CDR3 spans 15 residues. CDR1 is MNHEY, CDR2 SVGAGI, per germline. In nucleotides, the CDR3 is TGTGCCAGCCGCGTAAGGACAGGGGTCACCGGGGAGCTGTTTTTT. It encodes CASRVRTGVTGELFF.

This chain joins TRBV4-1 and TRBJ2-7, with 10 bases identical to TRBD1. The trim removed 4 bases at V and 5 bases at J, leaving 5 bases unmatched. The CDR3 runs to 14 residues. Germline V lookup: CDR1 MGHRA, CDR2 YSYEKL. The CDR3 sequence: CASSLGQGQHEQYF. The CDR3 DNA sequence: TGCGCCAGCAGCCTGGGACAGGGGCAACACGAGCAGTACTTC.

This clonotype was observed once. A much bigger clone sits one base away, suggesting this may be a read error. V and J are TRBV11-2 and TRBJ2-7; tentative D call: TRBD1 (6 bases). Per germline, CDR1 SGHAT and CDR2 FQNNGV. CDR3 length equals 15 residues. As DNA, the CDR3 is TGTGCCAGCAGCACGAGCACAGGGAGCTCCTACGGGCAGTACTTC. As protein: CASSTSTGSSYGQYF.

As DNA, the CDR3 is TGCGCCAGCAGCCCTCCTGGGACAGGGGCAGATACGCAGCATTTT. This sequence encodes CASSPPGTGADTQHF. The chain links TRBV4-1 to TRBJ2-3, with TRBD1 identical over 10 bases. TRBJ1-5 matches the DNA end more closely, so the J call is doubtful. The CDR3 covers 15 residues. Germline CDR1 and CDR2: MGHRA and YSYEKL.

The genes are TRBV6-5 and TRBJ1-2; weak D call: TRBD1 (5 bases). CDR1 MNHEY and CDR2 SVGAGI come from the germline V gene. V was trimmed by 5 bases and J by 4 bases, leaving 17 bases between them. This CDR3 has 15 residues. In DNA form, the CDR3 reads TGTGCCAGCAGTGCATCGACCAGGGTGATCTATGGCTACACCTTC. Translated, it gives CASSASTRVIYGYTF.

This clonotype was observed at least ten times. The chain links TRBV10-3 to TRBJ2-1, with TRBD2 matching 7 bases. The germline V gene has CDR1 ENHRY and CDR2 SYGVKD. V lost 10 bases and J lost 0; bases outside the gene matches: 9. The CDR3 length is 15 residues. The CDR3 region has the DNA TGTGCCACGGAGAGGGGCGGGGGCTCCTACAATGAGCAGTTCTTC. Translating gives CATERGGGSYNEQFF.

Turning to this clonotype: One end of the junction fails to match germline, which may point to a read error. This rearrangement joins TRBV4-1 to TRBJ1-1, with D unclear. The CDR3 contains 15 residues. The germline CDR1 and CDR2 sequences are MGHRA and YSYEKL. The CDR3 reads CANSQVGRGSTEAFF. CDR3 in DNA: TGCGCCAACAGCCAAGTTGGCCGCGGGAGCACTGAAGCTTTCTTT.

The chain links TRBV4-2 to TRBJ2-2, with 8 nucleotides matching TRBD2. This CDR3 region has 16 residues. With V trimmed by 0 bases and J by 0 bases, 0 bases remained unmatched. The V gene's germline CDR1 is LGHNA and CDR2 YNFKEQ. The CDR3 reads CASSQELAANTGELFF. The CDR3 DNA follows: TGTGCCAGCAGCCAAGAACTAGCGGCGAACACCGGGGAGCTGTTTTTT.

About this clonotype: Germline and junction disagree at one end, which may indicate a read error. The rearrangement links TRBV11-2 to TRBJ2-6, with TRBD2 identical over 7 bases. The CDR3 extends over 17 amino acids. The germline gives CDR1 SGHAT, CDR2 FQNNGV. CDR3 coding DNA: TGTGTCAGCAGCAGATGGACTAGTGTCCCTGGGACCAACGTCCTGACATTC. The encoded protein is CVSSRWTSVPGTNVLTF.

This chain links TRBV7-9 with TRBJ2-3, with D hard to call. The germline gives CDR1 SEHNR, CDR2 FQNEAQ (reference sequence). Trimming shortened V by 1 base and J by 3 bases, and 5 bases separated the two germline ends. The CDR3 covers 13 residues. The DNA for the CDR3 is TGTGCCAGCAGCTTAGGCCATACAGATACGCAGTATTTT. Translating it yields CASSLGHTDTQYF.

As regards this clonotype: Mismatch with germline at one junction end may stem from a read error. The V call is TRBV6-5, the J call TRBJ2-7; tentative D call: TRBD2 (6 bases). From germline, CDR1 is MNHEY and CDR2 SVGAGI. This CDR3 comprises 15 residues. The CDR3 coding sequence is TGTGCCAGCAGTTACTCGGCAACGGGAGTCGACGAGCATTACTTC. This sequence encodes CASSYSATGVDEHYF.

Regarding this clonotype: The junction and the germline gene differ at one end; a read error may be behind it. The chain recombines TRBV6-5 with TRBJ1-5; 8 bases are shared with TRBD1. Germline V gene data show CDR1 as MNHEY and CDR2 as SVGAGI. This CDR3 has 12 amino acids. This chain's CDR3 is CASQGANQPQHF. The DNA of the CDR3 is TGTGCCAGCCAGGGGGCTAATCAGCCTCAGCATTTT.

CDR3 DNA: TGTGCCAGCAGTTACGATTTTGCAACTAATGAAAAACTGTTTTTT. Translation: CASSYDFATNEKLFF. V usage is TRBV6-6 and J usage is TRBJ1-4, with D unresolved. Germline assignment: CDR1 MNHNY and CDR2 SVGAGI (reference sequence). The CDR3 runs 15 residues. V was shortened by 2 bases and J by 0 bases, with 7 bases between the two germline ends.

This clonotype occurred a few times. V gene TRBV29-1 combines with J gene TRBJ2-7; D gene uncertain. Trimming took off 2 bases at V and 6 bases at J, with 17 bases between the two ends. Germline CDR1 is SQVTM and CDR2 is ANQGSEA. The CDR3 loop spans 14 amino acids. The CDR3 is CSVEYGVASGEQYF. The CDR3 DNA reads as TGCAGCGTTGAATATGGGGTGGCCAGTGGCGAGCAGTACTTC.

This clonotype was counted between two and nine times. This chain connects TRBV29-1 to TRBJ2-7; a possible D gene is TRBD1 (6 bases). The length of the CDR3 is 14 residues. Between the trimmed V and J ends, which lost 7 bases and 4 bases, there was a span of 20 bases. Germline values: CDR1 SQVTM, CDR2 ANQGSEA. CDR3: CSALPETGGYEQYF. The CDR3 bases are TGCAGCGCCTTACCGGAGACAGGCGGTTACGAGCAGTACTTC.

V usage is TRBV12-3 or TRBV12-4 and J usage is TRBJ2-1, with D unclear. This CDR3 is built from 10 residues. Trimming removed 4 bases at V and 9 bases at J, with 4 bases between. CDR3 in DNA: TGTGCCAGCAGTTGGATTGAGCAGTTCTTC. This translates into CASSWIEQFF.

The V and J genes are TRBV12-3 or TRBV12-4 and TRBJ2-1; TRBD2 is a possible D gene (6 bases). V dropped 4 bases and J dropped 6 bases, with 16 bases sitting between them. The CDR3 loop spans 15 amino acids. The CDR3 DNA reads as TGTGCCAGCAGTTCCTCCGGGAGTAATTTCAATGAGCAGTTCTTC. This translates into CASSSSGSNFNEQFF.

The J gene is TRBJ2-5, the V gene TRBV10-3, with unresolved D. The length of the CDR3 is 16 residues. Germline CDR1 and CDR2: ENHRY and SYGVKD. V shed 3 bases and J shed 1 base, with 15 bases lying between them. The CDR3 sequence is CAISDRAGLSQETQYF. The CDR3 DNA sequence: TGTGCCATCAGTGACCGGGCTGGTCTCTCCCAAGAGACCCAGTACTTC.

CDR3 in DNA: TGTGCCACCGAAGCGGGGGGAGGCAATCAGCCCCAGCATTTT. It encodes CATEAGGGNQPQHF. The chain uses TRBV10-3 and TRBJ1-5; D is possibly TRBD1 (5 bases). The CDR3 runs to 14 residues. Trimming shortened V by 10 bases and J by 2 bases, and 15 bases separated the two germline ends. Germline CDR1 and CDR2: ENHRY and SYGVKD.

This chain links TRBV29-1 with TRBJ1-4; D not certain. The CDR3 spans 13 residues. Germline V CDR1 and CDR2: SQVTM, ANQGSEA. Trimming shortened V by 1 base and J by 0 bases, and 3 bases separated the two germline ends. The CDR3 here is CSVEGSTNEKLFF. The CDR3 DNA is TGCAGCGTTGAAGGGTCAACTAATGAAAAACTGTTTTTT.

The V gene is TRBV6-2 or TRBV6-3, the J gene TRBJ2-7; 11 nucleotides align to TRBD1. The CDR3 covers 15 residues. CDR1 and CDR2 (germline): MNHEY, SVGEGT. The J segment lost 3 bases and the V segment lost 6 bases, leaving 7 bases of the junction unmatched. The CDR3 is CASSRGQGAIYEQYF. CDR3 sequence (DNA): TGTGCCAGCAGCCGCGGACAGGGGGCGATCTACGAGCAGTACTTC.

This clonotype was observed a handful of times. The chain combines TRBV10-2 with TRBJ2-1; possible D gene TRBD1, 6 bases. There are 13 residues in the CDR3. Germline V gives CDR1 WSHSY, CDR2 SAAADI. Trimming removed 8 bases at V and 1 base at J, with 9 bases between. The CDR3 nucleotides are TGCGCCAGCGGACAGTTATCCTACAATGAGCAGTTCTTC. This encodes CASGQLSYNEQFF.